The next 10 T cell receptor beta chains were all read from a single sample in a study of spatial heterogeneity in lung cancer. Time point defined: sample taken at primary tumor resection. Whole RNA came from tumor, nontumor lung or frozen PBMC and was sequenced without being sorted. TCRdb fed the 5' RACE reads into MiXCR, producing one record per CDR3 protein. Altogether about 41,000 distinct CDR3 sequences are present, 12% being singletons, with the ten largest covering 35% to 45%. This specimen was PBMCs, taken at surgery. These receptors were taken from a female donor with early-stage non-small cell lung cancer.

This clonotype came up many times. V gene TRBV20-1 combines with J gene TRBJ2-5; 7 nucleotides line up with TRBD2. V dropped 5 bases and J dropped 5; count of bases not matched to a gene: 5. The CDR3 is made up of 12 amino acids. Germline CDR1 and CDR2: DFQATT and SNEGSKA (reference sequence). CDR3 protein: CSAGGSGETQYF. CDR3 sequence (DNA): TGCAGTGCTGGAGGTAGCGGGGAGACCCAGTACTTC.

This clonotype was counted only a few times. V usage is TRBV5-1 and J usage is TRBJ1-2; 7 bases line up with TRBD1. The CDR3 is 15 residues long. Germline loops: CDR1 SGHRS, CDR2 YFSETQ. V was pared by 0 bases and J by 5 bases, with 7 bases of the junction left unmatched. CDR3 in DNA: TGCGCCAGCAGCTTGGATGGACAGGCGGCTTATGGCTACACCTTC. It codes for CASSLDGQAAYGYTF.

The chain carries TRBV28 and TRBJ2-7; no clear D gene. The CDR3 runs to 13 residues. V lost 4 bases to trimming and J lost 5 bases, with 12 bases between them. CDR1 and CDR2 (germline): MDHEN, SYDVKM. The CDR3 loop is CASSSLHAHEQYF. The CDR3 nucleotides read TGTGCCAGCAGTTCTTTACATGCCCACGAGCAGTACTTC.

This clonotype showed up just a few times. J is TRBJ2-7 and V is TRBV3-1, with D tentatively TRBD1 (5 bases). Germline CDR1 reads LGHDT; CDR2 reads YNNKEL (reference sequence). The V and J ends lost 1 base and 5 bases respectively, with 12 bases between them. This CDR3 is 14 amino acids long. Here the CDR3 reads CASSQGVRGHEQYF. The CDR3 nucleotides read TGTGCCAGCAGCCAAGGGGTAAGGGGTCACGAGCAGTACTTC.

The V call is TRBV19, the J call TRBJ1-5; D not resolved. The germline gives CDR1 LNHDA, CDR2 SQIVND (reference sequence). This CDR3 spans 15 amino acids. V was shortened by 7 bases and J by 7 bases, with 20 bases between the two germline ends. CDR3 residues: CASNNPLMWEQPQHF. The CDR3 DNA follows: TGTGCCAGTAATAACCCATTAATGTGGGAGCAGCCCCAGCATTTT. The complete variable domain, with remaining parts taken from reference TRBV19 and TRBJ1-5, reads DGGITQSPKYLFRKEGQNVTLSCEQNLNHDAMYWYRQDPGQGLRLIYYSQIVNDFQKGDIAEGYSVSREKKESFPLTVTSAQKNPTAFYLCASNNPLMWEQPQHFGDGTRLSIL.

The gene calls are TRBV28 and TRBJ2-7; D is unclear. The V gene's germline CDR1 is MDHEN and CDR2 SYDVKM. The length of the CDR3 is 13 residues. Trimming removed 6 bases at V and 2 bases at J, with 11 bases between. The CDR3 DNA reads TGTGCCAGCAGGGGAACTCCTACCTACGAGCAGTACTTC. Residues: CASRGTPTYEQYF.

This clonotype has more than one count but fewer than ten. The chain recombines TRBV3-1 with TRBJ2-5; D is unresolved. The CDR3 covers 13 residues. Germline V gene sequence: CDR1 LGHDT, CDR2 YNNKEL (reference sequence). V was trimmed by 2 bases and J by 5 bases, leaving 9 bases between them. CDR3 residues: CASSQNTGETQYF. DNA of the CDR3: TGTGCCAGCAGCCAAAATACCGGGGAGACCCAGTACTTC.

This clonotype was counted many times. The chain recombines TRBV5-4 with TRBJ1-5; D might be TRBD1 (5 bases). CDR3 length equals 16 residues. Germline CDR1 reads SGHNT; CDR2 reads YYREEE (reference sequence). V was cut by 4 bases and J by 7 bases, with 21 bases left in between. The CDR3 is CASSTTGQGGPQPQHF. The CDR3 DNA reads TGTGCCAGCAGCACCACGGGGCAGGGTGGGCCCCAGCCCCAGCATTTT. Full variable domain (missing parts from reference TRBV5-4 and TRBJ1-5): ETGVTQSPTHLIKTRGQQVTLRCSSQSGHNTVSWYQQALGQGPQFIFQYYREEENGRGNFPPRFSGLQFPNYSSELNVNALELDDSALYLCASSTTGQGGPQPQHFGDGTRLSIL.

The sample holds a few counts of this clonotype. DNA for the CDR3: TGTGCCAGCAGCCGCGGGGGACTAGCGGCGGAGGGGGAGCAGTACTTC. Its protein is CASSRGGLAAEGEQYF. The chain is built from TRBV5-4 and TRBJ2-7, with 11 bases identical to TRBD2. CDR1 is SGHNT and CDR2 is YYREEE in the germline V gene (reference sequence). The CDR3 has 16 amino acids. Trimming at V came to 4 bases and at J to 7 bases, leaving 13 bases not matched to a gene.

The chain is built from TRBV12-3 or TRBV12-4 and TRBJ1-5, with a tentative D call TRBD1 (6 bases). The CDR3 runs 15 residues. V shed 4 bases and J shed 2 bases, with 12 bases lying between them. The CDR3 coding sequence is TGTGCCAGCAGTTGGGGACACCGGGGCAATCAGCCCCAGCATTTT. It is translated as CASSWGHRGNQPQHF.